These T cell receptor beta chains were read from a single sample in a study of blood T cell repertoires in COVID-19. Produced via immunoSEQ multiplex PCR; TCRdb's table is partial and in-frame only. There are approximately 44,000 clones in the sample; 85% to 95% occur only once, and about 0.4% lies in the top ten. Sequencing used peripheral blood. The receptor set was obtained from a man aged 45-65 years with COVID-19, enrolled during active disease. CDR3s include the opening cysteine and the closing phenylalanine or tryptophan. Fields, in order: J gene, D gene, V gene, clone size, CDR3 protein, CDR3 DNA. D genes are given only for firm matches. Size tells how often a clone was seen (once, few, many) or the class of an expanded clone, and some rows leave it out.

j_gene: TRBJ1-1
d_gene: TRBD1
v_gene: TRBV5-5
abundance: .
CDR3aa: CASSRAGQGMNTEAFF
CDR3nt: TGTGCCAGCAGCCGAGCCGGACAGGGAATGAACACTGAAGCTTTCTTT

j_gene: TRBJ2-3
d_gene: .
v_gene: TRBV12-3/TRBV12-4
abundance: .
CDR3aa: CASSWDSPDTQYF
CDR3nt: TGTGCCAGCAGTTGGGACTCGCCGGATACGCAGTATTTT

j_gene: TRBJ2-2
d_gene: TRBD1
v_gene: TRBV19
abundance: .
CDR3aa: CASTQPGTGRTGELFF
CDR3nt: TGTGCCAGTACCCAGCCCGGGACAGGGAGGACCGGGGAGCTGTTTTTT

j_gene: TRBJ1-4
d_gene: .
v_gene: TRBV7-2
abundance: .
CDR3aa: CASSPSGEKLFF
CDR3nt: TGTGCCAGCAGCCCCAGCGGTGAAAAACTGTTTTTT

j_gene: TRBJ1-2
d_gene: .
v_gene: TRBV10-2
abundance: .
CDR3aa: CASSEARGYYGYTF
CDR3nt: TGCGCCAGCAGTGAAGCAAGGGGATACTATGGCTACACCTTC

j_gene: TRBJ2-2
d_gene: .
v_gene: TRBV4-1
abundance: .
CDR3aa: CASRARETAGELFF
CDR3nt: TGCGCCAGCAGGGCCCGGGAGACGGCCGGGGAGCTGTTTTTT

j_gene: TRBJ1-5
d_gene: .
v_gene: TRBV10-3
abundance: .
CDR3aa: CAISDATPGNQPQHF
CDR3nt: TGTGCCATCAGTGACGCAACCCCGGGCAATCAGCCCCAGCATTTT

j_gene: TRBJ1-5
d_gene: .
v_gene: TRBV7-2
abundance: .
CDR3aa: CASSLARYSNQPQHF
CDR3nt: TGTGCCAGCAGCTTAGCCAGGTATAGCAATCAGCCCCAGCATTTT

j_gene: TRBJ1-5
d_gene: .
v_gene: TRBV19
abundance: .
CDR3aa: CASSYRQVAGSNQPQHF
CDR3nt: TGTGCCAGTAGTTACCGACAGGTGGCTGGGAGCAATCAGCCCCAGCATTTT

j_gene: TRBJ2-3
d_gene: .
v_gene: TRBV4-2
abundance: .
CDR3aa: CASSLNGGTDTQYF
CDR3nt: TGTGCCAGCAGCCTGAATGGCGGTACAGATACGCAGTATTTT

j_gene: TRBJ2-4
d_gene: .
v_gene: TRBV6-1
abundance: few
CDR3aa: CASSEAGADKNIQYF
CDR3nt: TGTGCCAGCAGTGAAGCGGGGGCGGACAAAAACATTCAGTACTTC

j_gene: TRBJ2-2
d_gene: .
v_gene: TRBV4-1
abundance: once
CDR3aa: CASSPGAPAVFKNTGELFF
CDR3nt: TGCGCCAGCAGCCCGGGCGCTCCAGCGGTATTTAAGAACACCGGGGAGCTGTTTTTT

j_gene: TRBJ2-1
d_gene: TRBD2
v_gene: TRBV5-4
abundance: .
CDR3aa: CASSPGTSGISYNEQFF
CDR3nt: TGTGCCAGCAGCCCGGGGACTAGCGGGATTTCCTACAATGAGCAGTTCTTC

j_gene: TRBJ1-4
d_gene: .
v_gene: TRBV7-9
abundance: .
CDR3aa: CASSAPRGGNEKLFF
CDR3nt: TGTGCCAGCAGCGCACCCAGGGGCGGGAATGAAAAACTGTTTTTT

j_gene: TRBJ1-1
d_gene: TRBD1
v_gene: TRBV29-1
abundance: once
CDR3aa: CSVEVSGQKNTEAFF
CDR3nt: TGCAGCGTTGAAGTTTCGGGACAGAAGAACACTGAAGCTTTCTTT

j_gene: TRBJ2-1
d_gene: TRBD1
v_gene: TRBV4-1
abundance: .
CDR3aa: CASSQLGTGYWNEQFF
CDR3nt: TGCGCCAGCAGCCAGTTAGGGACAGGGTATTGGAATGAGCAGTTCTTC

j_gene: TRBJ1-1
d_gene: .
v_gene: TRBV18
abundance: .
CDR3aa: CASSPRTPSGVTEAFF
CDR3nt: TGTGCCAGCTCACCAAGAACACCTTCAGGGGTAACTGAAGCTTTCTTT

j_gene: TRBJ1-5
d_gene: TRBD1
v_gene: TRBV6-5
abundance: .
CDR3aa: CASRRTGDVNQPQHF
CDR3nt: TGTGCCAGCAGGCGGACAGGGGATGTCAATCAGCCCCAGCATTTT

j_gene: TRBJ2-5
d_gene: .
v_gene: TRBV28
abundance: .
CDR3aa: CASSSGGPLQYF
CDR3nt: TGTGCCAGCAGTTCCGGGGGGCCCCTGCAGTACTTC

j_gene: TRBJ2-1
d_gene: TRBD2
v_gene: TRBV6-5
abundance: .
CDR3aa: CASSPWGGRNEQFF
CDR3nt: TGTGCCAGCAGCCCCTGGGGCGGGAGGAATGAGCAGTTCTTC

j_gene: TRBJ1-4
d_gene: TRBD1
v_gene: TRBV2
abundance: .
CDR3aa: CASSGQGVIGEKLFF
CDR3nt: TGTGCCAGCAGCGGGCAGGGGGTAATAGGGGAAAAACTGTTTTTT

j_gene: TRBJ1-2
d_gene: TRBD1
v_gene: TRBV19
abundance: .
CDR3aa: CASSETGGGGYGYTF
CDR3nt: TGTGCCAGTAGCGAGACAGGGGGCGGTGGCTATGGCTACACCTTC

j_gene: TRBJ2-5
d_gene: .
v_gene: TRBV11-2
abundance: .
CDR3aa: CASSLRLYQETQYF
CDR3nt: TGTGCCAGCAGCTTAAGACTCTACCAAGAGACCCAGTACTTC

j_gene: TRBJ2-2
d_gene: .
v_gene: TRBV27
abundance: .
CDR3aa: CASSFTGFGELFF
CDR3nt: TGTGCCAGCAGTTTCACAGGGTTCGGGGAGCTGTTTTTT

j_gene: TRBJ2-2
d_gene: TRBD2
v_gene: TRBV10-3
abundance: once
CDR3aa: CAITAGLAGGETGELFF
CDR3nt: TGTGCCATCACCGCCGGACTAGCGGGAGGGGAGACCGGGGAGCTGTTTTTT